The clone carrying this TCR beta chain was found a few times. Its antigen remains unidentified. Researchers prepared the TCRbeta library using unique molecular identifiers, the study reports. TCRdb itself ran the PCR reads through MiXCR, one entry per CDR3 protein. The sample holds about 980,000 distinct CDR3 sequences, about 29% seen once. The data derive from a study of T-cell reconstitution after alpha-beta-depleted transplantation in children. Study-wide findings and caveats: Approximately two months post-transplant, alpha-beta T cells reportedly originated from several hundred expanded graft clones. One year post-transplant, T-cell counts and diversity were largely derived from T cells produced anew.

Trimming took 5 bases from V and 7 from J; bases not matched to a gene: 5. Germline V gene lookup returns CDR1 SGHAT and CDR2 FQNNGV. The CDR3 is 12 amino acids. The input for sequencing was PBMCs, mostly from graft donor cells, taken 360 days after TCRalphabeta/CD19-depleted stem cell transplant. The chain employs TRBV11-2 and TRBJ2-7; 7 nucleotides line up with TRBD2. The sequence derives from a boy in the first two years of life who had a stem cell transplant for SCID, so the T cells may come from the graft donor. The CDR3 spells CASSAPGREQYF. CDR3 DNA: TGTGCCAGCAGCGCCCCCGGGAGGGAGCAGTACTTC.